This T cell receptor (beta chain) was recovered during a study of shared clonotypes between healthy human individuals. Between the trimmed V and J ends, which lost 7 bases and 5 bases, there was a span of 17 bases. The CDR3 covers 14 residues. Per the germline V gene, CDR1 is SEHNR and CDR2 is FQNEAQ (reference sequence). Method: immunoSEQ multiplex PCR; TCRdb's copy keeps in-frame clones and lacks some. This sample has some 200,000 clones, with approximately 70% found just once. As concerns this clone: The target antigen is unknown.

Study-wide points: At large depth, rarefaction still showed sorted-subset sequencing to be incomplete. It was the non-shared clonotypes that had lower generation probabilities than clonotypes shared by all four donors.

This chain uses TRBV7-9 with TRBJ1-1; D is unclear. The specimen sequenced was memory CD4+ T cells sorted from blood. Subset in this sample: CD45RA-negative fraction. The receptor comes from a man under 40 in good health. The CDR3 sequence: CASKFQAGGTEAFF. Here the CDR3 DNA reads TGTGCCAGCAAATTCCAGGCGGGCGGTACTGAAGCTTTCTTT.